The present T cell receptor beta chain was sequenced within a study of T-cell memory formation after mild COVID-19 (dated by TCRdb to the early 2020s). Regarding the study in general: Most TCR sequence clusters were specific to one of the two donors. In a couple of donors, T-cell clones that expanded and contracted after mild COVID-19 were followed by sequencing TCRalpha and TCRbeta repertoires longitudinally. Two young, previously healthy adult volunteers made up the cohort, one male and one female. Overall study results and their limits: Contracting CD4+ clones turned up mainly in the CM and EM memory subsets, whereas EMRA was where CD8+ clones were enriched. SARS-CoV-2 specificity was not confirmed for the second-wave clones peaking on day 37. The study included only a couple of mild cases, and larger cohorts that include severe cases with pre-infection samples were judged to be necessary. Clones that contracted from day 15 to 85 showed balanced CD4/CD8 phenotypes, whereas a second wave of clones that expanded from day 15 to 37 leaned towards CD4+. Some responding clones were detected in pre-infection memory, which suggested that pre-existing cross-reactive memory T cells had joined the SARS-CoV-2 response.

From the cysteine through the phenylalanine, the CDR3 covers 14 amino acids. Just the 42-base CDR3 DNA is kept, in frame starting at base 1. The germline V gene provides CDR1 MNHEY and CDR2 SVGAGI. Trimming removed 5 bases from V and 6 bases from J, leaving 13 bases between the germline ends. PBMCs were isolated by Ficoll-Paque density gradient centrifugation. The sequencer was an Illumina NovaSeq 6000. TCRalpha and TCRbeta cDNA libraries were constructed by 5'RACE with constant-segment primers, with sample barcodes and unique molecular identifiers being introduced. Trizol reagent was used to extract RNA from every sample. Library amplification was performed in two PCR steps, and a second sample barcode and Illumina TruSeq adapters were introduced in the second step. Sequencing of the libraries was done on an Illumina NovaSeq, producing 2 x 150 bp paired-end reads. For the original study's pipeline: Demultiplexing of reads and collapsing into UMI-guided consensus sequences were performed with migec v1.2.7. Using mixcr v2.1.11, the UMI consensuses were aligned to TRA and TRB V and J templates and assembled into clonotypes. A clonotype was counted as expanded or contracted only when both edgeR and NoisET called the clonotype significant, with the noise models trained on biological replicates. For edgeR calls, the cutoffs were a false discovery rate-adjusted p below 0.01 and a log2 fold-change threshold of 1. As an exploratory analysis of dynamics, max-normalized trajectories of the 1000 most abundant clonotypes were examined by PCA with hierarchical clustering. Separately sequenced CD4+ and CD8+ repertoires were used to assign a CD4 or CD8 phenotype to each responding clone. The public reads were reanalyzed by TCRdb: fastp trimming at Q25, MiXCR alignment, in-frame beta chains only. Identical CDR3 proteins give one entry, which carries the most common genes and DNA. Here the V and J calls rest on TCRdb's processing, not on the authors' analysis. This sample is represented by roughly 410,000 distinct CDR3 sequences; roughly a quarter of them were singletons. The top ten constitute 8.5% to 10% of the sample.

Comment on this clonotype: Its antigen is still unknown. No base quality values were provided; no much bigger clone lies one nucleotide off.

Rearrangement joined TRBV6-5 to TRBJ2-2, with no D gene named confidently. This receptor was taken from an adult woman who had mild COVID-19 (a few samples of this study predate the infection). The sample titles of this study are shuffled in the database, so cell type and time point are left out; the donor was told from shared clones. The sequenced material came from PBMCs or a T cell subset sorted from them (not recorded which). The CDR3 region reads CASSPQESPGELFF. Here is the DNA: TGTGCCAGCAGTCCCCAAGAGTCCCCCGGGGAGCTGTTTTTT.